The present entry profiles one TCR beta chain with its context. This sample was included in a study of blood T cell repertoires in COVID-19. Germline CDR1 and CDR2: SGDLS and YYNGEE. The CDR3 is 16 amino acids. The V gene end was trimmed by 3 bases and the J gene end by 5 bases; junction bases not matched to a gene: 6. This study enrolled people aged about 18 to 100 from roughly 22 US geographic areas. Cohorts were based on clinical histories the participants reported. Per the original methods: Estimates of nucleated cell counts were drawn from the amplification of reference gene primers. The repertoire was sequenced with immunoSEQ multiplex PCR; TCRdb's copy has only in-frame clones and lacks some. V, J and clone size derive from that table, while D and trimming were established from the DNA sequence. This table has 470,000 or so clones, 70% to 90% appearing once.

This TCR was sampled from a woman aged 18-29 years with acute COVID-19. V is TRBV9 and J is TRBJ1-6; 9 bases align to TRBD1. Sequences were obtained from PBMCs or T cells enriched from blood (not recorded which). CDR3 region: CASSGGTGSHNSPLHF. Here the CDR3 DNA reads TGTGCCAGCAGCGGGGGGACAGGGTCCCATAATTCACCCCTCCACTTT. The full variable domain, rest sourced from reference TRBV9 and TRBJ1-6, is DSGVTQTPKHLITATGQRVTLRCSPRSGDLSVYWYQQSLDQGLQFLIQYYNGEERAKGNILERFSAQQFPDLHSELNLSSLELGDSALYFCASSGGTGSHNSPLHFGNGTRLTVT.